This TCR beta chain was retrieved from a study of T cells in Graves' hyperthyroidism and ophthalmopathy. Germline CDR1 reads DFQATT; CDR2 reads SNEGSKA (reference sequence). This CDR3 region has 15 residues. V dropped 0 bases and J dropped 1; count of bases not matched to a gene: 5. This clonotype turned up a few times. RNA transcripts yielded amplified TCR beta CDR3 regions. HTBI primers were used for first-round RT-PCR of the TCR CDR3. TCRdb independently ran MiXCR on the multiplex PCR reads; one entry per CDR3 protein. The data show about 420,000 distinct CDR3 sequences, less than 20% seen once. This chain connects TRBV20-1 to TRBJ2-5; 7 nucleotides match TRBD2. The specimen was blood. This clonotype was sampled from a young woman with Graves' hyperthyroidism. CDR3: CSARDGGGGQETQYF. The CDR3 nucleotides read TGCAGTGCTAGAGATGGGGGGGGGGGCCAAGAGACCCAGTACTTC.